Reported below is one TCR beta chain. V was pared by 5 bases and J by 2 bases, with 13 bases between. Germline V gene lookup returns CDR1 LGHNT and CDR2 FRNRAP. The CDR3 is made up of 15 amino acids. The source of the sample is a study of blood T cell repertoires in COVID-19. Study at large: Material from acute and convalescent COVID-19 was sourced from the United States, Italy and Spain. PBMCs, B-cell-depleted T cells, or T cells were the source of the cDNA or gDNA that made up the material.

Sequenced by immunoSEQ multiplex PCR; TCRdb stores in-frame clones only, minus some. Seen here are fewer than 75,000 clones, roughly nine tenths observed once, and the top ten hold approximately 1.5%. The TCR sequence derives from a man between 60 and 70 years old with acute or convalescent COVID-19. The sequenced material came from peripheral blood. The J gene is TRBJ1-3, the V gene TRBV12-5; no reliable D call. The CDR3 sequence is CASGLSGFTGNTIYF. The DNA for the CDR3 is TGTGCTAGTGGTCTTTCGGGGTTCACTGGAAACACCATATATTTT.